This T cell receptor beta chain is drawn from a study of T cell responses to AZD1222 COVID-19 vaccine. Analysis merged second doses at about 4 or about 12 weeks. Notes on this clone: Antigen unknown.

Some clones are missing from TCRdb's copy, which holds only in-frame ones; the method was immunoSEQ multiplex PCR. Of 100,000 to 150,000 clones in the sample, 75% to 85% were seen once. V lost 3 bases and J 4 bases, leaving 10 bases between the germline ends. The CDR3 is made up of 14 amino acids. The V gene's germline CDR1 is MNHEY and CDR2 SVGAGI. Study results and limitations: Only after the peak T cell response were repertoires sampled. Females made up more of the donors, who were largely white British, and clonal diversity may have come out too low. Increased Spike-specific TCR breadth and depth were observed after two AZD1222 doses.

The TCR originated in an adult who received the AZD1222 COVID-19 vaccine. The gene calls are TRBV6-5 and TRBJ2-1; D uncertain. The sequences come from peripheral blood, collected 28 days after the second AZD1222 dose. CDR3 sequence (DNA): TGTGCCAGCAGTTATGGGTCTCCATACAATGAGCAGTTCTTC. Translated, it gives CASSYGSPYNEQFF.